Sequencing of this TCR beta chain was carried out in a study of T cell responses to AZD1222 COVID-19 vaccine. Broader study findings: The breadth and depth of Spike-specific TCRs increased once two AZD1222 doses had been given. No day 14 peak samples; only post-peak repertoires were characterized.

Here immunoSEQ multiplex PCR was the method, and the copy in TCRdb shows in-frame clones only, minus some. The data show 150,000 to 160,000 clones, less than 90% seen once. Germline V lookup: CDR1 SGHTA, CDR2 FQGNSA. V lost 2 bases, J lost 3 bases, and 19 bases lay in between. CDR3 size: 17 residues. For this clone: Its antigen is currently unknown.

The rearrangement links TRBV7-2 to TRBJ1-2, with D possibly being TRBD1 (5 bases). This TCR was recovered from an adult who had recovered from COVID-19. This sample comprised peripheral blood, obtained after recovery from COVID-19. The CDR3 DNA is TGTGCCAGCAGCTTATTCCCCGGGGAGGGGATTGACTATGGCTACACCTTC. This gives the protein CASSLFPGEGIDYGYTF.